The 25 T cell receptor beta chains presented below share a single source sample, sequenced in a study of post-analysis software for immune sequencing data. Whole-study results and caveats: About five TRBV segments were more frequent in patients than controls; TRBV5-6, TRBV5-1 and TRBV20-1 belonged to this group.

TCR beta cDNA libraries had unique molecular identifiers. MiXCR, applied by TCRdb to the PCR reads, yields one record per CDR3 protein. The sample has a few hundred thousand distinct CDR3 sequences; 30% to 45% are singletons. Their specific antigens are unknown. The sequenced sample was blood. The receptors stem from a girl under 18 with multiple sclerosis.

By its share, this clonotype is medium-sized. This chain joins TRBV2 and TRBJ2-3; D gene ambiguous. Trimming shortened V by 2 bases and J by 2 bases, and 11 bases separated the two germline ends. CDR1 is SNHLY, CDR2 FYNNEI, per germline. The CDR3 is 15 residues long. For the CDR3, the DNA is TGTGCCAGCAGTGAACTCCCGTCGAACACAGATACGCAGTATTTT. Protein: CASSELPSNTDTQYF.

The sample holds a few counts of this clonotype. The chain is built from TRBV7-2 and TRBJ2-3, with D unresolved. This CDR3 has 16 amino acids. The germline gives CDR1 SGHTA, CDR2 FQGNSA. V was trimmed by 2 bases and J by 0 bases, leaving 12 bases between them. The CDR3, as DNA: TGTGCCAGCAGCTTACTTGCGCGCCCTAGCACAGATACGCAGTATTTT. It is translated as CASSLLARPSTDTQYF.

The genes are TRBV6-2 or TRBV6-3 and TRBJ2-5, with D uncertain. With the DNA end fitting TRBJ2-7 better, the J assignment may be wrong. Per germline, CDR1 MNHEY and CDR2 SVGEGT. The CDR3 runs to 15 residues. The CDR3 nucleotides read TGTGCCAGCAGGCCGGACCTTTTCCGGGCCTACGAGCAGTACTTC. Its protein is CASRPDLFRAYEQYF.

In its sample, this clonotype was seen a few times. The genes are TRBV6-6 and TRBJ2-5, with 7 bases matching TRBD1. Germline CDR1 reads MNHNY; CDR2 reads SVGAGI (reference sequence). V gave up 5 bases and J gave up 8 bases; unmatched junction bases: 14. The CDR3 has 15 residues. Here the CDR3 reads CASSPSDRVQRTQYF. DNA for the CDR3: TGTGCCAGCAGTCCCTCCGACAGGGTCCAGAGAACCCAGTACTTC.

This chain uses TRBV7-2 with TRBJ1-4, with D unresolved. Germline CDR1 reads SGHTA; CDR2 reads FQGNSA. This CDR3 region has 17 residues. With 1 base removed from V and 5 bases from J, the gap between germline ends came to 17 bases. CDR3 sequence: CASSLVGSDRKNEKLFF. The CDR3 nucleotides read TGTGCCAGCAGCTTAGTCGGGTCAGACCGCAAAAATGAAAAACTGTTTTTT.

V and J are TRBV18 and TRBJ2-7; possibly TRBD2 for D (6 bases). The tail of the sequence fits TRBJ2-5 better, so the J call may be wrong. The germline V gene has CDR1 KGHSH and CDR2 LQKENI. This CDR3 comprises 15 residues. The CDR3 sequence is CASSPPGLDGETQYF. CDR3 in DNA: TGTGCCAGCTCACCACCGGGACTGGATGGCGAGACCCAGTACTTC.

This chain uses TRBV12-3 or TRBV12-4 with TRBJ2-3; unclear D gene. The CDR3 consists of 12 residues. Trimming stripped 3 bases from V and 8 bases from J, with 9 bases between. The CDR3 spells CASSLGRSTQYF. CDR3 DNA: TGTGCCAGCAGTTTGGGCCGTAGTACGCAGTATTTT.

The chain combines TRBV7-9 with TRBJ1-2, with D unresolved. With 4 bases removed from V and 0 bases from J, the gap between germline ends came to 12 bases. Germline CDR1 and CDR2: SEHNR and FQNEAQ (reference sequence). CDR3 length: 15 residues. CDR3 sequence: CASSSTEISNYGYTF. The CDR3 DNA reads TGTGCCAGCAGCTCCACAGAAATCTCTAACTATGGCTACACCTTC.

As to this clonotype: This may stem from a read error, because a much larger clone lies one nucleotide away. The chain couples TRBV29-1 to TRBJ2-7; D tentatively reads TRBD1 or TRBD2 (5 bases each). The V gene's germline CDR1 is SQVTM and CDR2 ANQGSEA. This CDR3 is 13 amino acids long. For the CDR3, the DNA is TGCAGCGCAGTGGTTGGGACCTCCTACGAGCGGTACTTC. Translated: CSAVVGTSYERYF.

The J gene is TRBJ2-7, the V gene TRBV7-9; 12 nucleotides match TRBD1. This CDR3 region has 17 residues. The junction had 14 bases not matched to a gene; V was cut back by 5 bases and J by 6 bases. CDR1 is SEHNR, CDR2 FQNEAQ, per germline (reference sequence). The CDR3 region has the DNA TGTGCCAGCAGCGCGTACCGCTTGGGACAGGGGGCGGGCGAGCAGTACTTC. Protein sequence: CASSAYRLGQGAGEQYF.

The gene calls are TRBV12-3 or TRBV12-4 and TRBJ2-7, with 8 bases lining up with TRBD1. The V segment lost 6 bases and the J segment 6 bases; nucleotides outside the gene matches: 13. The CDR3 length is 15 residues. CDR3 DNA: TGTGCCAGCAGCCCCAAGTCAGGGGGCTTTGGCGAGCAGTACTTC. Amino acids: CASSPKSGGFGEQYF.

V gene TRBV12-3 or TRBV12-4 combines with J gene TRBJ1-6; 7 positions agree with TRBD1. J was trimmed by 5 bases and V by 6 bases; bases with no gene match: 7. The CDR3 is 15 amino acids. CDR3 coding DNA: TGTGCCAGCAGCCCTCGACAGGGAGATAATTCACCCCTCCACTTT. It specifies CASSPRQGDNSPLHF.

The chain joins TRBV9 to TRBJ2-3, with 10 bases fitting TRBD2. CDR3 size: 16 residues. V shed 4 bases, J shed 1 base, and the junction held 6 bases outside the gene matches. Germline lookup yields CDR1 SGDLS and CDR2 YYNGEE. CDR3 in DNA: TGTGCCAGCAGCCCCCGGACTAGCGGTCGCACAGATACGCAGTATTTT. Translating it yields CASSPRTSGRTDTQYF.

This clonotype was seen a handful of times. V gene TRBV28 combines with J gene TRBJ2-1, with D possibly matching TRBD1 (7 bases). The CDR3 spans 17 residues. The germline CDR1 and CDR2 sequences are MDHEN and SYDVKM. Trimming removed 2 bases from V and 3 bases from J, with 17 bases in between. The CDR3 sequence: CASSLIRGDSLYNEQFF. Here the CDR3 DNA reads TGTGCCAGCAGTTTAATCCGCGGGGACAGCCTCTACAATGAGCAGTTCTTC.

This chain connects TRBV24-1 to TRBJ2-5; perhaps D is TRBD1 or TRBD2 (5 bases each). V lost 3 bases and J 9 bases, leaving 7 bases between the germline ends. CDR1 is KGHDR, CDR2 SFDVKD, per germline. This CDR3 contains 11 residues. The CDR3 coding sequence is TGTGCCACCAGTGATGAGGGGCCCCAGTACTTC. Protein: CATSDEGPQYF.

This clonotype came up a few times. The rearrangement uses TRBV12-3 or TRBV12-4 and TRBJ2-1, with TRBD1 identical over 10 bases. The CDR3 runs 15 residues. The V gene end was trimmed by 7 bases and the J gene end by 6 bases; junction bases not matched to a gene: 9. CDR3 sequence reads: CASTFLGQGSNEQFF. CDR3 sequence (DNA): TGTGCCAGCACCTTTTTGGGACAGGGGTCCAATGAGCAGTTCTTC.

Notes on this clonotype: Compared with germline, one end of the junction differs, possibly owing to a read error. The genes are TRBV7-7 and TRBJ2-1; D might be TRBD2 (7 bases). This CDR3 is 15 amino acids long. From germline, CDR1 is SSHAT and CDR2 FNYEAQ (reference sequence). This CDR3 reads CASSPSGGRYNEQFF. The CDR3, as DNA: TGTGCTAGCAGCCCCTCGGGGGGCCGATACAATGAGCAGTTCTTC.

Here the CDR3 DNA reads TGTGCCAGCAGCGCACAGGGGATAAGCAATCAGCCCCAGCATTTT. This translates into CASSAQGISNQPQHF. The chain combines TRBV9 with TRBJ1-5, with 7 bases lining up with TRBD1. The CDR3 loop spans 15 amino acids. The V segment lost 3 bases and the J segment 1 base; nucleotides outside the gene matches: 4. Germline CDR1 reads SGDLS; CDR2 reads YYNGEE.

Only a few counts were recorded for this clonotype. The chain joins TRBV6-6 to TRBJ2-3; D perhaps matches TRBD2 (6 bases). CDR1 MNHNY and CDR2 SVGAGI come from the germline V gene (reference sequence). This CDR3 region has 14 residues. Trimming removed 8 bases from V and 3 bases from J, with 15 bases in between. The CDR3 sequence is CASSTRRGTDTQYF. The CDR3, as DNA: TGTGCCAGCTCCACCCGACGGGGGACAGATACGCAGTATTTT.

The sample holds many counts of this clonotype. The genes are TRBV10-2 and TRBJ2-7; TRBD1 might be the D (5 bases). Germline lookup yields CDR1 WSHSY and CDR2 SAAADI. This CDR3 has 13 residues. The V and J ends lost 6 bases and 11 bases respectively, with 20 bases between them. The CDR3 region is CASRETVQYREYF. The CDR3 coding sequence is TGCGCCAGCAGGGAGACAGTCCAATATAGGGAGTACTTC.

This clonotype turned up a few times. The CDR3 here is CASSPSGDLGHEQYF. The CDR3 DNA reads as TGCGCCAGCAGCCCTTCCGGGGACCTAGGCCACGAGCAGTACTTC. The chain links TRBV5-1 to TRBJ2-7; tentatively, D is TRBD1 or TRBD2 (5 bases each). Germline V gene sequence: CDR1 SGHRS, CDR2 YFSETQ. V lost 4 bases and J 5 bases, leaving 19 bases between the germline ends. The CDR3 is made up of 15 amino acids.

The CDR3 nucleotides read TGTGCCAGCAGACAACAGGGAGGGGTTTATGACGAGCAGTACTTC. Translated, it gives CASRQQGGVYDEQYF. V gene TRBV6-6 combines with J gene TRBJ2-7, with D possibly matching TRBD2 (7 bases). Germline V gene lookup returns CDR1 MNHNY and CDR2 SVGAGI (reference sequence). The CDR3 runs 15 residues. V gave up 6 bases and J gave up 5 bases, with 20 bases separating them.

A few counts support this clonotype. This CDR3 reads CSVAGSGDYGYTF. CDR3 sequence (DNA): TGCAGCGTGGCGGGGAGCGGGGACTATGGCTACACCTTC. The rearrangement joins TRBV29-1 to TRBJ1-2; no firm D call. The CDR3 contains 13 residues. Trimming pared 6 bases from V and 3 bases from J, leaving 14 bases between. Germline-derived CDR1 and CDR2 are SQVTM and ANQGSEA. The full variable domain, in which reference TRBV29-1 and TRBJ1-2 provide the parts outside the CDR3, is SAVISQKPSRDICQRGTSLTIQCQVDSQVTMMFWYRQQPGQSLTLIATANQGSEATYESGFVIDKFPISRPNLTFSTLTVSNMSPEDSSIYLCSVAGSGDYGYTFGSGTRLTVV.

The V and J genes are TRBV11-2 and TRBJ2-7; TRBD2 agrees at 7 bases. Germline loops: CDR1 SGHAT, CDR2 FQNNGV. Trimming took 1 base from V and 3 from J; bases not matched to a gene: 12. The CDR3 extends over 17 amino acids. The CDR3 spells CASSLVRFGGGFYEQYF. CDR3 in DNA: TGTGCCAGCAGCTTAGTACGGTTTGGCGGGGGTTTCTACGAGCAGTACTTC.

A few counts support this clonotype. The chain uses TRBV7-8 and TRBJ2-1; D is uncertain. V dropped 5 bases and J dropped 0 bases, with 14 bases sitting between them. Looked up from germline, CDR1 is SGHVS and CDR2 is FQNEAQ. The CDR3 loop spans 16 amino acids. The CDR3 coding sequence is TGTGCCAGCAGCCCCCCTCTGGGTAGCTCCTACAATGAGCAGTTCTTC. Protein sequence: CASSPPLGSSYNEQFF.